This T cell receptor beta chain was observed in a study of long-term antiretroviral therapy in people with HIV. CDR3 length: 16 residues. The V and J ends lost 0 bases and 2 bases respectively, with 15 bases between them. Germline CDR1 and CDR2: SGDLS and YYNGEE. Version v3.0 of the immunoSEQ assay ran at survey level. The protocol was immunoSEQ multiplex PCR, while the TCRdb copy is restricted to in-frame clones and leaves out a portion. This sample has approximately 21,000 clones; roughly three quarters occur once, and the top ten carry roughly 8.8%. Sequenced material: unsorted PBMCs, taken 0.5 years before starting antiretroviral therapy. The rearrangement uses TRBV9 and TRBJ2-7; D possibly corresponds to TRBD2 (6 bases). The TCR comes from a man younger than 35 with HIV. CDR3 nucleotide sequence: TGTGCCAGCAGCGTAGAGGGACTGCCGGGCCCCTACGAGCAGTACTTC. This gives the protein CASSVEGLPGPYEQYF.